The sequence of this T cell receptor beta chain was determined in a study of blood T cell repertoires in COVID-19. In the study overall: In each case, the material was cDNA or gDNA derived from T cells, B-cell-depleted T cells, or PBMCs.

Those enrolled, adults aged about 18 to 89 years, came from fewer than 25 US areas. Exposed volunteers were people who met a COVID-19 case within 2 weeks before study entry. Data came from immunoSEQ multiplex PCR; TCRdb stores just in-frame clones and leaves some out. The data show about 270,000 clones, with around 93% seen just once and 2.5% to 3% held by the top ten. Germline-derived CDR1 and CDR2 are SGHKS and YYEKEE (reference sequence). Trimming took 4 bases from V and 3 from J; bases not matched to a gene: 6. The CDR3 consists of 16 residues. What was sequenced was PBMCs or T cells enriched from blood (not recorded which). This receptor was taken from a man in his forties or fifties who had been exposed to COVID-19. The chain links TRBV5-5 to TRBJ1-5; 11 bases match TRBD1. CDR3: CASSPGTGGVNQPQHF. CDR3 DNA: TGTGCCAGCAGCCCAGGGACAGGGGGGGTCAATCAGCCCCAGCATTTT.